This T cell receptor (beta chain) was profiled in a study of Ad26.COV2.S vaccination and SARS-CoV-2 variants. Study-wide background: COV1001, an Ad26.COV2.S trial, supplied this vaccine-arm donor. Intramuscular Ad26.COV2.S at 5x10^10 or 1x10^11 viral particles. Findings of the study overall: Non-spike TCR breadth showed similarity between vaccine and placebo recipients. Spike-specific TCR breadth ran higher among vaccine recipients than placebo recipients.

The CDR3 is 14 amino acids. Per germline, CDR1 SGHAT and CDR2 FQNNGV. Deletions cut 0 bases from V and 0 bases from J, with 3 bases between. Clones were sequenced by immunoSEQ multiplex PCR, and TCRdb holds only the in-frame ones, with some missing. This repertoire shows 400,000 to 500,000 clones, 89% found once; its top ten account for about 2.5%. With regard to this clone: Its target is unknown.

As to treatment: around 19 received Ad26.COV2.S at low or high dose, single or two shots; 5 received placebo; per-sample allocation not given. Specimens were obtained on day 63 following the first vaccine or placebo injection. The specimen was peripheral blood, collected in a trial of Ad26.COV2.S vaccine versus placebo. The sequence derives from a person aged 18-65 years who received the Ad26.COV2.S COVID-19 vaccine or a placebo. The chain uses TRBV11-2 and TRBJ1-3, with no clear D. CDR3 region: CASSLDNSGNTIYF. The CDR3 DNA reads as TGTGCCAGCAGCTTAGACAACTCTGGAAACACCATATATTTT.